This T cell receptor beta chain was sequenced for a study of shared clonotypes between healthy human individuals. TCRdb keeps only in-frame clones here, not all; method: immunoSEQ multiplex PCR. The sample includes hundreds of thousands of clones, approximately 79% of them seen just once. This clone was found a few times. This sequence originates from a woman between 25 and 40 years old in good health. Sequencing was performed on memory CD4+ T cells sorted from blood. Subset of the sample: CD45RA-negative fraction.

CDR3 region: CASSLEGAYYEQYF. The DNA for the CDR3 is TGTGCCAGCAGTCTCGAGGGGGCGTACTACGAGCAGTACTTC. The J gene is TRBJ2-7, the V gene TRBV5-6; 7 bases are a match to TRBD1. V dropped 5 bases and J dropped 3; count of bases not matched to a gene: 8. This CDR3 has 14 residues. Looked up from germline, CDR1 is SGHDT and CDR2 is YYEEEE.